The source of this T cell receptor (beta chain) is a study of T cell responses to AZD1222 COVID-19 vaccine. Study-wide results and caveats: Of the AZD1222 recipients, only 5 to 7 were seropositive at baseline. Researchers report vaccine-associated CD4 TCRs spanning spike, with dominance at 160-218 and 743-854.

Per germline, CDR1 KGHSH and CDR2 LQKENI. The CDR3 sequence is 18 residues long. V was pared by 2 bases and J by 4 bases, with 16 bases of the junction left unmatched. Clones were sequenced by immunoSEQ multiplex PCR, and TCRdb holds only the in-frame ones, with some missing. The data show 55,000 to 80,000 clones, about 74% seen once. In the case of this clone: The antigen remains unidentified.

Sequenced material: peripheral blood, taken on day 0 of AZD1222 vaccination. The clonotype originates from an adult in good health. This rearrangement joins TRBV18 to TRBJ1-2, with 7 bases fitting TRBD1. In DNA, the CDR3 is TGTGCCAGCTCACCAGGGAGTTCGGCGACAGGGCCAGTCTATGGCTACACCTTC. As protein: CASSPGSSATGPVYGYTF. The complete variable domain, with remaining parts taken from reference TRBV18 and TRBJ1-2, reads NAGVMQNPRHLVRRRGQEARLRCSPMKGHSHVYWYRQLPEEGLKFMVYLQKENIIDESGMPKERFSAEFPKEGPSILRIQQVVRGDSAAYFCASSPGSSATGPVYGYTFGSGTRLTVV.